These 10 T cell receptor beta chains were sequenced from one sample in a study of CD8 T cells in Susac syndrome (dated by TCRdb to 2018 to 2020). Libraries were made using the immunoSEQ multiplex PCR assay. RNA was extracted using the RNeasy kit, and roughly 0.5 to 1 ug of the RNA was reverse transcribed with random hexamers. TCRdb ran its own pipeline on the public reads, namely fastp trimming at Q25 and MiXCR clone calling, and kept in-frame beta chains. For every CDR3 protein sequence, its rows merge into one entry that carries the most common genes and DNA. Within this sample are roughly 140,000 distinct CDR3 sequences, with 85% to 95% of them counted one time only. The top ten hold about 0.16% of the sample. Sample: CD4+ T cells from PBMCs. The receptors were gathered from a human donor with Susac syndrome.

V gene TRBV20-1 combines with J gene TRBJ1-2, with 7 bases that match TRBD1. The germline gives CDR1 DFQATT, CDR2 SNEGSKA (reference sequence). The CDR3 runs 15 residues. Trimming took 0 bases from V and 5 from J; bases not matched to a gene: 9. In DNA, the CDR3 is TGCAGTGCTAGAGAATCTGGGACAGCCATATATGGCTACACCTTC. Translation gives CSARESGTAIYGYTF.

The rearrangement links TRBV29-1 to TRBJ2-5; D uncertain. The V gene lost 3 bases and the J gene lost 2 bases, with 10 bases spanning the gap. There are 13 residues in the CDR3. Germline lookup yields CDR1 SQVTM and CDR2 ANQGSEA. CDR3 amino acids: CSVDGPGQETQYF. The CDR3 DNA reads as TGCAGCGTTGATGGGCCTGGTCAAGAGACCCAGTACTTC.

V and J are TRBV7-9 and TRBJ1-1; TRBD1 is a possible D gene (6 bases). Germline V lookup: CDR1 SEHNR, CDR2 FQNEAQ (reference sequence). This CDR3 has 16 amino acids. Trimming removed 4 bases at V and 3 bases at J, with 18 bases between. Here the CDR3 reads CASSSPRGGRDTEAFF. The CDR3 nucleotides read TGTGCCAGCAGCTCACCCCGTGGGGGGCGGGACACTGAAGCTTTCTTT.

The genes are TRBV7-2 and TRBJ1-1, with D unclear. The length of the CDR3 is 13 residues. Germline CDR1 SGHTA, CDR2 FQGNSA. Trimming took 3 bases from V and 1 from J, leaving 6 bases between them. This CDR3 reads CASSLHRNTEAFF. The CDR3, as DNA: TGTGCCAGCAGCTTGCACAGGAACACTGAAGCTTTCTTT. The complete variable domain, with remaining parts taken from reference TRBV7-2 and TRBJ1-1, reads GAGVSQSPSNKVTEKGKDVELRCDPISGHTALYWYRQSLGQGLEFLIYFQGNSAPDKSGLPSDRFSAERTGGSVSTLTIQRTQQEDSAVYLCASSLHRNTEAFFGQGTRLTVV.

The rearrangement uses TRBV12-3 or TRBV12-4 and TRBJ2-1, with D maybe TRBD1 (6 bases). The V and J ends lost 6 bases and 10 bases respectively, with 13 bases between them. This CDR3 comprises 12 residues. The CDR3 coding sequence is TGTGCCAGCAGGGCAGGGGAACGCGAGCAGTTCTTC. Amino acid sequence: CASRAGEREQFF.

This chain uses TRBV5-1 with TRBJ1-2; tentative D call: TRBD1 (6 bases). Germline assignment: CDR1 SGHRS and CDR2 YFSETQ. The CDR3 totals 14 residues. V was cut by 0 bases and J by 5 bases, with 11 bases left in between. This CDR3 is CASSLDREAYGYTF. CDR3 DNA sequence: TGCGCCAGCAGCTTGGACAGGGAGGCGTATGGCTACACCTTC.

The gene calls are TRBV6-1 and TRBJ1-6; D possibly corresponds to TRBD1 (5 bases). Germline assignment: CDR1 MNHNS and CDR2 SASEGT. This CDR3 has 18 amino acids. V lost 6 bases to trimming and J lost 6 bases, with 24 bases between them. The CDR3 DNA is TGTGCCAGCAGCACATCCCGATCCCCGGGGGTCGGTAATTCACCCCTCCACTTT. Protein sequence: CASSTSRSPGVGNSPLHF.

This rearrangement joins TRBV7-6 to TRBJ1-1; perhaps TRBD1 as D (5 bases). Trimming took 3 bases from V and 0 from J, leaving 11 bases between them. The CDR3 is made up of 15 amino acids. The germline CDR1 and CDR2 sequences are SGHVS and FNYEAQ. CDR3 coding DNA: TGTGCCAGCAGCTTGGGGGGGAAAGTGAACACTGAAGCTTTCTTT. It translates to CASSLGGKVNTEAFF.

The chain recombines TRBV4-2 with TRBJ1-1, with 12 bases identical to TRBD1. V dropped 1 base and J dropped 5; count of bases not matched to a gene: 5. Germline V lookup: CDR1 LGHNA, CDR2 YNFKEQ. The length of the CDR3 is 16 residues. CDR3 nucleotide sequence: TGTGCCAGCAGCCAAGTACCGGGACAGGGGGCAACTGAAGCTTTCTTT. This codes for CASSQVPGQGATEAFF.

The rearrangement links TRBV10-2 to TRBJ1-4; D is unresolved. This CDR3 has 13 residues. In germline, CDR1 is WSHSY, CDR2 SAAADI. The germline V and J ends were trimmed by 8 bases and 7 bases, with 14 bases remaining between them. The CDR3 DNA reads as TGCGCCAGCGGGAGGACGCTGGGTGAAAAACTGTTTTTT. Encoded protein: CASGRTLGEKLFF.